This T cell receptor (beta chain) was obtained from a study of CD8+ T cells in alopecia areata. Study-wide results and limits: Normal-skin resident alphabeta T cells also appear among scalp sample sequences.

TCR sequencing used cDNA made by reverse transcription of extracted RNA. Produced via immunoSEQ multiplex PCR; TCRdb's table is partial and in-frame only. Of 150,000 to 200,000 clones in the sample, around 64% were seen once. The V segment lost 3 bases and the J segment 4 bases; nucleotides outside the gene matches: 5. Germline-derived CDR1 and CDR2 are LNHDA and SQIVND (reference sequence). The CDR3 runs 14 residues. Turning to this clone: Its specificity is unknown.

Noted treatment: oral pan-JAK inhibitor, 5-10 mg twice daily. The V gene is TRBV19, the J gene TRBJ1-2, with 7 bases fitting TRBD1. This specimen was CD4+ T cells sorted from blood, taken around week 50, from a patient treated with tofacitinib. The sequence was obtained from a human donor with alopecia areata. The DNA for the CDR3 is TGTGCCAGTAGTATCCAGGGGGTCAGCTATGGCTACACCTTC. It encodes CASSIQGVSYGYTF.